This T cell receptor beta chain was found in a study of OX40 agonist ivuxolimab in advanced cancers. Study as a whole: Earlier treatment with anti-PD-1, anti-PD-L1 or anti-CTLA-4 was permitted, and over 35% had received some.

The study sampled blood at baseline, cycle 4 day 1, and cycle 7 day 1. Whole-study results and caveats: Also present in some nonresponders was a low level of normalized T-cell clonal expansion.

A remark on this clone: Antigen specificity is unknown.

The CDR3 is 13 amino acids. From germline, CDR1 is GTSNPN and CDR2 SVGIG (reference sequence). Trimming removed 0 bases from V and 4 bases from J, with 7 bases in between. Profiling relied on immunoSEQ multiplex PCR, and the TCRdb table lists in-frame clones only, not all of them. The sample lists 67,000 or so clones, around 86% occurring once. The sample in question was CD4+ or CD8+ T cells sorted from blood, obtained in a trial of the OX40 agonist ivuxolimab. J is TRBJ1-3 and V is TRBV30; D remains ambiguous. This TCR was sampled from an adult with an advanced solid tumor such as melanoma, head and neck, liver or kidney cancer. The CDR3 DNA sequence: TGTGCCTGGAGTGTAGTCGGCGGAAACACCATATATTTT. Translating gives CAWSVVGGNTIYF.